The clone carrying this T cell receptor beta chain was counted only a few times. Its antigen remains unidentified. The germline gives CDR1 KGHSH, CDR2 LQKENI. Trimming removed 2 bases from V and 4 bases from J, with 5 bases in between. The CDR3 contains 12 residues. The entry originates in a study of T-cell memory formation after mild COVID-19. Broader study findings: Day 15 to 85 contractors were CD4/CD8 balanced; later expanders leaned CD4+.

5'RACE primed from the constant segment yielded TCR alpha and TCR beta cDNA libraries bearing sample barcodes and UMIs. One entry per CDR3 protein, called by TCRdb with MiXCR from the 5' RACE reads. The repertoire holds some 120,000 distinct CDR3 sequences, with over 15% as singletons. What was sequenced was PBMCs or a T cell subset sorted from them (not recorded which). The J gene is TRBJ1-1, the V gene TRBV18; D is ambiguous. This receptor was identified in a young man who had mild COVID-19 (a few samples of this study predate the infection). Cell type and time point are not known. The CDR3 protein is CASSPDFTEAFF. The CDR3 DNA sequence: TGTGCCAGCTCACCAGATTTCACTGAAGCTTTCTTT. The variable domain in full, completed from reference TRBV18 and TRBJ1-1, reads NAGVMQNPRHLVRRRGQEARLRCSPMKGHSHVYWYRQLPEEGLKFMVYLQKENIIDESGMPKERFSAEFPKEGPSILRIQQVVRGDSAAYFCASSPDFTEAFFGQGTRLTVV.